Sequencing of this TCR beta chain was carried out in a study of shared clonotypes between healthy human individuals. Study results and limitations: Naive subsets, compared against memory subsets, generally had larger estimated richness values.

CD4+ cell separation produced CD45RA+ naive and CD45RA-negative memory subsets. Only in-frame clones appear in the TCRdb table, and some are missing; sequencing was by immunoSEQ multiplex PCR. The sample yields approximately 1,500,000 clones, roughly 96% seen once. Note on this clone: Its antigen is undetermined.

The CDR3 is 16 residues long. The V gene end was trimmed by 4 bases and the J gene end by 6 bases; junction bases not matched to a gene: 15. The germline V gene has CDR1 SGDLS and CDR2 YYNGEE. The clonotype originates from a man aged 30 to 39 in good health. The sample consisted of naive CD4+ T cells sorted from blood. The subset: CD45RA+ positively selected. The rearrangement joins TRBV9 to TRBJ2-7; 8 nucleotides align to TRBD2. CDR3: CASSSPPGLDSSEQYF. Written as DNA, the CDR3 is TGTGCCAGCAGCAGCCCACCGGGACTAGACTCGTCCGAGCAGTACTTC.